A single sample is the source of the 21 T cell receptor beta chains below, sequenced in a study of control samples from healthy donors and cancer patients. Only in-frame clones appear in the TCRdb table, and some are missing; sequencing was by immunoSEQ multiplex PCR. The sample records roughly 100,000 clones, about 89% being singletons. The sequenced material came from PBMCs. These TCRs come from a man between 60 and 75 years old with lung cancer.

The chain uses TRBV29-1 and TRBJ1-2; unclear D gene. V was shortened by 7 bases and J by 2 bases, with 14 bases between the two germline ends. CDR1 SQVTM and CDR2 ANQGSEA come from the germline V gene. The CDR3 covers 13 residues. In DNA, the CDR3 is TGCAGCGCCTTGGGGAATATCAACTATGGCTACACCTTC. Translating it yields CSALGNINYGYTF.

The DNA for the CDR3 is TGTGCCAGCAGCTTAGAGCTGAGAAATGAGCAGTTCTTC. Protein product: CASSLELRNEQFF. The gene calls are TRBV7-9 and TRBJ2-1, with D unresolved. Trimming removed 1 base from V and 7 bases from J, with 8 bases in between. This CDR3 has 13 amino acids. Germline values: CDR1 SEHNR, CDR2 FQNEAQ (reference sequence). Combining the CDR3 with reference TRBV7-9 and TRBJ2-1 gives the whole variable domain DTGVSQNPRHKITKRGQNVTFRCDPISEHNRLYWYRQTLGQGPEFLTYFQNEAQLEKSRLLSDRFSAERPKGSFSTLEIQRTEQGDSAMYLCASSLELRNEQFFGPGTRLTVL.

V and J are TRBV6-5 and TRBJ1-1; a possible D gene is TRBD1 (6 bases). The CDR3 contains 15 residues. Germline CDR1 is MNHEY and CDR2 is SVGAGI. V was cut by 1 base and J by 6 bases, with 15 bases left in between. The CDR3 nucleotides are TGTGCCAGCAGTTACTTGAGAGGGGGGGACGCTGAAGCTTTCTTT. It translates to CASSYLRGGDAEAFF.

This clone is a singleton in its sample. J is TRBJ1-1 and V is TRBV7-9; no reliable D call. The germline V gene encodes CDR1 SEHNR and CDR2 FQNEAQ (reference sequence). The CDR3 totals 14 residues. Trimming pared 5 bases from V and 2 bases from J, leaving 12 bases between. The CDR3 spells CASSKRQANTEAFF. In DNA, the CDR3 is TGTGCCAGCAGCAAACGGCAGGCCAACACTGAAGCTTTCTTT.

This sequence joins TRBV7-6 and TRBJ1-5, with D possibly being TRBD1 (5 bases). With 3 bases removed from V and 3 bases from J, the gap between germline ends came to 12 bases. Looked up from germline, CDR1 is SGHVS and CDR2 is FNYEAQ. This CDR3 contains 15 residues. CDR3 protein: CASSFSSGANQPQHF. The CDR3 DNA is TGTGCCAGCAGCTTCTCGTCTGGGGCCAATCAGCCCCAGCATTTT.

The J gene is TRBJ2-3, the V gene TRBV19; a possible D gene is TRBD2 (6 bases). The length of the CDR3 is 13 residues. Germline V gene data show CDR1 as LNHDA and CDR2 as SQIVND (reference sequence). Trimming shortened V by 8 bases and J by 3 bases, and 12 bases separated the two germline ends. The CDR3 region has the DNA TGTGCCAGTCCTAACGGGGGAACAGATACGCAGTATTTT. Translation gives CASPNGGTDTQYF.

Only one count was recorded for this clone. V and J are TRBV9 and TRBJ1-4; 10 bases map to TRBD1. From germline, CDR1 is SGDLS and CDR2 YYNGEE. The CDR3 runs 20 residues. J was trimmed by 4 bases and V by 1 base; bases with no gene match: 16. Written as DNA, the CDR3 is TGTGCCAGCAGCGTATCAAGATCCGGGACAGGGGTTGCGAGTAATGAAAAACTGTTTTTT. This sequence encodes CASSVSRSGTGVASNEKLFF.

This rearrangement joins TRBV5-1 to TRBJ1-3; D gene ambiguous. With 0 bases removed from V and 4 bases from J, the gap between germline ends came to 8 bases. The CDR3 has 14 residues. The germline gives CDR1 SGHRS, CDR2 YFSETQ. The CDR3 is CASSLDPAGNTIYF. The CDR3 nucleotides are TGCGCCAGCAGCTTGGATCCTGCAGGAAACACCATATATTTT.

The chain joins TRBV12-3 or TRBV12-4 to TRBJ1-2; no firm D call. CDR3 length: 12 residues. V was trimmed by 4 bases and J by 1 base, leaving 4 bases between them. Here the CDR3 reads CASSSDNYGYTF. CDR3 nucleotide sequence: TGTGCCAGCAGTTCTGATAACTATGGCTACACCTTC.

This clone was seen a few times. CDR3 region: CASSLGSGGVGYTF. In nucleotides, the CDR3 is TGTGCCAGCAGCTTGGGGTCTGGGGGAGTAGGCTACACCTTC. J is TRBJ1-2 and V is TRBV5-6; possibly TRBD1 for D (5 bases). This CDR3 is built from 14 residues. CDR1 and CDR2 from the germline V gene are SGHDT and YYEEEE. The V and J ends lost 0 bases and 8 bases respectively, with 14 bases between them.

The chain couples TRBV10-3 to TRBJ2-5; D tentatively reads TRBD1 or TRBD2 (5 bases each). This CDR3 is 12 amino acids long. V was pared by 9 bases and J by 2 bases, with 10 bases between. From germline, CDR1 is ENHRY and CDR2 SYGVKD. In DNA form, the CDR3 reads TGTGCCATTGGGACCGAGCAAGAGACCCAGTACTTC. The encoded protein is CAIGTEQETQYF.

Concerning this clone: Other DNA sequences from this sample encode an identical CDR3 as well. The chain combines TRBV5-1 with TRBJ2-1, with D perhaps matching TRBD2 (5 bases). V was clipped by 4 bases and J by 0 bases, with 11 bases between them. Germline lookup yields CDR1 SGHRS and CDR2 YFSETQ. This CDR3 has 15 amino acids. The CDR3: CASSLAGSSYNEQFF. The DNA for the CDR3 is TGCGCCAGCAGCCTAGCTGGTAGCTCCTACAATGAGCAGTTCTTC.

The chain recombines TRBV24-1 with TRBJ2-1, with 13 bases that match TRBD2. The CDR3 contains 16 residues. In germline, CDR1 is KGHDR, CDR2 SFDVKD. The trim removed 4 bases at V and 8 bases at J, leaving 7 bases unmatched. The CDR3 loop is CATSDTSGGAIYEQFF. Here the CDR3 DNA reads TGTGCCACCAGTGACACTAGCGGGGGGGCTATATATGAGCAGTTCTTC.

V usage is TRBV6-6 and J usage is TRBJ2-7; a weak D match, TRBD2 (5 bases). CDR3 size: 11 residues. Germline values: CDR1 MNHNY, CDR2 SVGAGI (reference sequence). The V end was cut by 8 bases, the J end by 3 bases, with 8 bases between. The CDR3 DNA reads TGTGCCAGCCAGCGGAGCTACGAGCAGTACTTC. Translated, it gives CASQRSYEQYF.

The chain recombines TRBV6-5 with TRBJ2-3, with unresolved D. CDR3 size: 11 residues. With 6 bases removed from V and 3 bases from J, the gap between germline ends came to 4 bases. Germline V gives CDR1 MNHEY, CDR2 SVGAGI. CDR3 coding DNA: TGTGCCAGCAGGAGAACAGATACGCAGTATTTT. Encoded protein: CASRRTDTQYF.

The V and J genes are TRBV6-5 and TRBJ1-6; the match to TRBD1 covers 7 bases. Germline V gene data show CDR1 as MNHEY and CDR2 as SVGAGI. The V segment lost 4 bases and the J segment 14 bases; nucleotides outside the gene matches: 5. The CDR3 consists of 12 residues. CDR3 coding DNA: TGTGCCAGCAGTTCGGGACAGTCGGCCCTCCACTTT. Its protein product is CASSSGQSALHF.

This sequence joins TRBV3-1 (or the pseudogene TRBV3-2) and TRBJ1-1, with a possible D match to TRBD1 (5 bases). Trimming removed 6 bases from V and 4 bases from J, with 12 bases in between. The length of the CDR3 is 13 residues. Germline V gene lookup returns CDR1 LGHDT and CDR2 YNNKEL (reference sequence). The CDR3 reads CASSLSGGTEAFF. CDR3 coding DNA: TGTGCCAGCAGTCTCTCGGGGGGCACTGAAGCTTTCTTT.

J is TRBJ2-2 and V is TRBV6-4; the match to TRBD2 covers 7 bases. CDR1 and CDR2 from the germline V gene are MRHNA and SNTAGT. There are 13 residues in the CDR3. V gave up 4 bases and J gave up 7 bases; unmatched junction bases: 3. CDR3 amino acids: CASSVLAIGELFF. Written as DNA, the CDR3 is TGTGCCAGCAGTGTACTAGCGATCGGGGAGCTGTTTTTT.

This clone has just a few counts. In DNA, the CDR3 is TGTGCCAGCAGTGAACAGGGGGCCTACAATGAGCAGTTCTTC. This sequence encodes CASSEQGAYNEQFF. The chain has TRBV6-4 and TRBJ2-1, with 8 positions matching TRBD1. The V gene's germline CDR1 is MRHNA and CDR2 SNTAGT. The CDR3 is 14 residues long. The trim removed 3 bases at V and 2 bases at J, leaving 0 bases unmatched.

The CDR3 DNA sequence: TGCAGTGCTAGTACCGGGCCTTACCCCTCTGGGGCCAACGTCCTGACTTTC. Translated: CSASTGPYPSGANVLTF. This chain uses TRBV20-1 with TRBJ2-6; no reliable D call. Trimming pared 3 bases from V and 0 bases from J, leaving 15 bases between. Germline CDR1 DFQATT, CDR2 SNEGSKA (reference sequence). The CDR3 is 17 residues long.

The chain links TRBV6-1 to TRBJ1-2, with TRBD1 as a possible D gene (5 bases). The germline CDR1 and CDR2 sequences are MNHNS and SASEGT. This CDR3 has 14 amino acids. V was clipped by 1 base and J by 0 bases, with 6 bases between them. The CDR3 nucleotides read TGTGCCAGCAGTGAAGAAGGGGCTAACTATGGCTACACCTTC. It yields the protein CASSEEGANYGYTF.